The 15 T cell receptor beta chains in this list originate from one sample, sequenced in a study of cytomegalovirus exposure and HLA in healthy donors. 60 Vbeta and 13 Jbeta primers were used in PCR. Libraries were prepared by immunoSEQ multiplex PCR; TCRdb keeps only in-frame clonotypes and omits some of them. The sample has about 140,000 clones, 79% seen once. Sequenced material: PBMCs. These TCRs come from a man aged 35 to 55 in good health and CMV-seropositive.

This rearrangement joins TRBV19 to TRBJ1-6; 10 bases are shared with TRBD1. V lost 4 bases, J lost 11 bases, and 2 bases stayed unmatched. Germline V gene sequence: CDR1 LNHDA, CDR2 SQIVND (reference sequence). The CDR3 length is 13 residues. The CDR3 nucleotides are TGTGCCAGTAGTAGGGACAGGGGTCCACCCCTCCACTTT. Encoded protein: CASSRDRGPPLHF.

The chain uses TRBV5-1 and TRBJ2-7, with D tentatively TRBD1 (5 bases). CDR1 is SGHRS, CDR2 YFSETQ, per germline. V lost 1 base and J lost 0, with 8 bases in between. The CDR3 spans 14 residues. CDR3 region: CASSLTTDSYEQYF. The CDR3 DNA reads as TGCGCCAGCAGCTTGACGACAGACTCCTACGAGCAGTACTTC.

A few counts support this clone. The chain is built from TRBV28 and TRBJ1-4; D not resolved. The CDR3 extends over 13 amino acids. V lost 3 bases, J lost 8 bases, and 10 bases lay in between. In germline, CDR1 is MDHEN, CDR2 SYDVKM. Here the CDR3 reads CASSLLAGEKLFF. In DNA form, the CDR3 reads TGTGCCAGCAGTTTGTTGGCCGGGGAAAAACTGTTTTTT.

The V call is TRBV15, the J call TRBJ2-2; D not resolved. The CDR3 totals 14 residues. CDR1 is LNHNV, CDR2 YYDKDF, per germline (reference sequence). Deletions cut 0 bases from V and 6 bases from J, with 8 bases between. The CDR3 coding sequence is TGTGCCACCAGCAGAGATCCCGAGGCCGGGGAGCTGTTTTTT. This codes for CATSRDPEAGELFF.

The table lists this clone with a count of one. The chain recombines TRBV9 with TRBJ2-1; 12 nucleotides match TRBD2. The CDR3 length is 17 residues. Germline CDR1 SGDLS, CDR2 YYNGEE. With 4 bases clipped from V and 7 bases from J, the junction kept 12 bases outside the gene matches. The CDR3 sequence: CASSHPSGRADENEQFF. The CDR3 DNA reads TGTGCCAGCAGCCACCCTAGCGGGAGGGCCGATGAGAATGAGCAGTTCTTC. The full variable domain, rest sourced from reference TRBV9 and TRBJ2-1, is DSGVTQTPKHLITATGQRVTLRCSPRSGDLSVYWYQQSLDQGLQFLIQYYNGEERAKGNILERFSAQQFPDLHSELNLSSLELGDSALYFCASSHPSGRADENEQFFGPGTRLTVL.

This clone was seen once. The rearrangement joins TRBV5-1 to TRBJ2-7; 11 positions agree with TRBD1. The germline CDR1 and CDR2 sequences are SGHRS and YFSETQ. The CDR3 is 15 residues long. Unmatched junction bases numbered 4, after V lost 4 bases and J lost 1 base. The CDR3 is CASSRTGGASYEQYF. The DNA of the CDR3 is TGCGCCAGCAGCCGGACAGGGGGCGCGTCCTACGAGCAGTACTTC.

This chain connects TRBV5-1 to TRBJ1-3; D remains ambiguous. The CDR3 is 14 residues long. The germline CDR1 and CDR2 sequences are SGHRS and YFSETQ. V was pared by 3 bases and J by 0 bases, with 7 bases between. The CDR3 here is CASSSQVSGNTIYF. The CDR3 DNA sequence: TGCGCCAGCAGCTCCCAGGTCTCTGGAAACACCATATATTTT.

The chain uses TRBV18 and TRBJ1-1; D is undetermined. The V gene's germline CDR1 is KGHSH and CDR2 LQKENI. V lost 2 bases and J 0 bases, leaving 7 bases between the germline ends. The CDR3 extends over 14 amino acids. CDR3 coding DNA: TGTGCCAGCTCACCAGGAGTCGTGAACACTGAAGCTTTCTTT. Protein: CASSPGVVNTEAFF.

This chain links TRBV6-6 with TRBJ1-1; 7 positions match TRBD1. The CDR3 extends over 14 amino acids. Germline V gives CDR1 MNHNY, CDR2 SVGAGI (reference sequence). Trimming cost V 3 bases and J 4 bases; bases outside gene matches: 5. The CDR3 DNA is TGTGCCAGCAGTTATGTACAGGGGTCCACTGAAGCTTTCTTT. Amino acids: CASSYVQGSTEAFF.

The chain is built from TRBV19 and TRBJ2-7; TRBD1 agrees at 7 bases. The junction had 4 bases not matched to a gene; V was cut back by 6 bases and J by 2 bases. The CDR3 is 13 amino acids. The germline V gene encodes CDR1 LNHDA and CDR2 SQIVND (reference sequence). The CDR3 DNA reads as TGTGCCAGTAGGAATGGACAGGCCTACGAGCAGTACTTC. Translated, it gives CASRNGQAYEQYF.

The chain combines TRBV6-6 with TRBJ1-6, with no clear D. Per germline, CDR1 MNHNY and CDR2 SVGAGI (reference sequence). V dropped 2 bases and J dropped 5 bases, with 7 bases sitting between them. This CDR3 region has 14 residues. CDR3 amino acids: CASSYGQNNSPLHF. CDR3 bases: TGTGCCAGCAGTTACGGGCAGAATAATTCACCCCTCCACTTT.

In its sample, this clone was seen a few times. This rearrangement joins TRBV6-1 to TRBJ1-5; 8 bases line up with TRBD1. This CDR3 spans 15 amino acids. Germline assignment: CDR1 MNHNS and CDR2 SASEGT. V shed 8 bases and J 0 bases; nucleotides not matched to a gene: 6. Here the CDR3 DNA reads TGTGCCAGCTCCTGGACAGGGAATAGCAATCAGCCCCAGCATTTT. Translating it yields CASSWTGNSNQPQHF.

The chain links TRBV5-1 to TRBJ2-4; 8 bases match TRBD2. The trim removed 4 bases at V and 0 bases at J, leaving 6 bases unmatched. The germline gives CDR1 SGHRS, CDR2 YFSETQ. CDR3 size: 16 residues. CDR3 sequence: CASSPGLAIAKNIQYF. CDR3 DNA sequence: TGCGCCAGCAGCCCTGGACTAGCCATAGCCAAAAACATTCAGTACTTC.

The V and J genes are TRBV18 and TRBJ2-6; 7 nucleotides line up with TRBD2. This CDR3 spans 15 amino acids. The junction had 3 bases not matched to a gene; V was cut back by 3 bases and J by 4 bases. CDR1 is KGHSH, CDR2 LQKENI, per germline. The CDR3 DNA is TGTGCCAGCTCACCCCAGGGAGGGGGGGCCAACGTCCTGACTTTC. This sequence encodes CASSPQGGGANVLTF.

CDR3: CATSRDLQGATGELFF. CDR3 coding DNA: TGTGCCACCAGCAGAGATCTCCAGGGGGCCACCGGGGAGCTGTTTTTT. This chain links TRBV15 with TRBJ2-2; 8 nucleotides match TRBD1. CDR1 is LNHNV, CDR2 YYDKDF, per germline (reference sequence). There are 16 residues in the CDR3. V shed 0 bases and J 4 bases; nucleotides not matched to a gene: 4.